This TCR beta chain was retrieved from a study of T cells in narcolepsy. Produced via immunoSEQ multiplex PCR; TCRdb's table is partial and in-frame only. Of about 32,000 clones in the sample, under 85% were seen once. V shed 5 bases and J shed 1 base, with 14 bases lying between them. Germline CDR1 LNHDA, CDR2 SQIVND (reference sequence). This CDR3 contains 15 residues. What was sequenced was memory (CD45RA-) CD4+ T cells from blood. This receptor was identified in a human donor in good health. The rearrangement links TRBV19 to TRBJ1-1, with D possibly being TRBD1 (5 bases). The CDR3 here is CASSRQSRRNTEAFF. CDR3 coding DNA: TGTGCCAGTAGTCGACAGTCACGGCGGAACACTGAAGCTTTCTTT.